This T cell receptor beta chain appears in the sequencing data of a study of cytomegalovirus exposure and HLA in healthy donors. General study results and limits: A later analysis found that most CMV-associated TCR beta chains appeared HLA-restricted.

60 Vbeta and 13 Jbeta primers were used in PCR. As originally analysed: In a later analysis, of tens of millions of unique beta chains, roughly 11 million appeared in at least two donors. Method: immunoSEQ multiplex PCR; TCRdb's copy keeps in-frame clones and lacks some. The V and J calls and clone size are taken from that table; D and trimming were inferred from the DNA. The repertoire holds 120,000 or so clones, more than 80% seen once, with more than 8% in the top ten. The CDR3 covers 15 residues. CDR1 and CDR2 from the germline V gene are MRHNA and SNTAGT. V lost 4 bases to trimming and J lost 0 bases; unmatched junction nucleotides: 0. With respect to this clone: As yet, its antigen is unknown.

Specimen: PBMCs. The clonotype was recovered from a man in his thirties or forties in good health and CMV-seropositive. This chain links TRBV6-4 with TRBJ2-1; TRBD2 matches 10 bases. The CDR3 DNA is TGTGCCAGCAGTGTAGCGGGGGGCTCCTACAATGAGCAGTTCTTC. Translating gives CASSVAGGSYNEQFF.